This T cell receptor beta chain was sequenced for a study of cytomegalovirus exposure and HLA in healthy donors. Study outcomes and limitations: Cytomegalovirus association was assigned to more than 150 TCR beta chains. Later analysis identified a missense DCLRE1C variant that was linked to TCR beta V- and J-gene trimming. Specific recognition of CMV antigens was confirmed in vitro for a few chains (all CMV-associated). Evidence from a later analysis indicated that most CMV-associated TCR beta chains looked HLA-restricted.

It was with 60 Vbeta and 13 Jbeta primers that the PCR ran. Libraries were prepared by immunoSEQ multiplex PCR; TCRdb keeps only in-frame clonotypes and omits some of them. The sample comprises 100,000 or so clones, around 72% of which are singletons, and roughly 1.9% rests with the top ten. As concerns this clone: What it recognizes is unknown.

The V end lost 7 bases, the J end lost 1 base, and 10 bases lay between the germline ends. The CDR3 extends over 13 amino acids. The V gene's germline CDR1 is MDHEN and CDR2 SYDVKM. Sequencing used PBMCs. The chain recombines TRBV28 with TRBJ1-2; D is unclear. This TCR derives from a man aged 30 to 45 in good health and CMV-seronegative. The CDR3 region is CASIKQSNYGYTF. The CDR3 nucleotides are TGTGCCAGCATCAAACAGAGTAACTATGGCTACACCTTC.